The T cell receptor (beta chain) described here comes from a study of regulatory T cells in long-lasting Graves disease. As for the study in general: Graves' patients with a new diagnosis had received antithyroid drugs under 3 months.

Building of the TCR beta libraries involved iRepertoire HTBI primers and Arm-PCR of CDR3 regions. TCRdb processed the multiplex PCR reads anew with MiXCR; each CDR3 protein has one entry. The profile shows about 400,000 distinct CDR3 sequences, roughly 15% of them singletons. Stated time point: newly diagnosed GD, antithyroid drugs for less than 3 months. The authors made the TCR library using RNA they extracted from PBMCs. CDR3 length equals 17 residues. V lost 11 bases to trimming and J lost 4 bases; unmatched junction nucleotides: 15. Germline CDR1 and CDR2: SGHTA and FQGNSA. A further study also used this sample, focusing on T cells in Graves' hyperthyroidism and ophthalmopathy. That report notes: Diagnosing involved the use of clinical symptoms, serum thyroxine and TRAb, thyroid ultrasound and orbital computed tomography. Blood held most thyroid clonotypes expanded above 0.001 frequency.

This TCR came from a woman in her 40s with Graves disease. The material sequenced was peripheral blood mononuclear cells (PBMCs), taken at new diagnosis, from a patient treated with antithyroid drugs. V gene TRBV7-2 combines with J gene TRBJ2-1; 12 bases map to TRBD2. The CDR3 here is CARRGASGRAGYNEQFF. CDR3 nucleotide sequence: TGTGCCCGAAGGGGGGCTAGCGGGAGGGCCGGGTACAATGAGCAGTTCTTC.